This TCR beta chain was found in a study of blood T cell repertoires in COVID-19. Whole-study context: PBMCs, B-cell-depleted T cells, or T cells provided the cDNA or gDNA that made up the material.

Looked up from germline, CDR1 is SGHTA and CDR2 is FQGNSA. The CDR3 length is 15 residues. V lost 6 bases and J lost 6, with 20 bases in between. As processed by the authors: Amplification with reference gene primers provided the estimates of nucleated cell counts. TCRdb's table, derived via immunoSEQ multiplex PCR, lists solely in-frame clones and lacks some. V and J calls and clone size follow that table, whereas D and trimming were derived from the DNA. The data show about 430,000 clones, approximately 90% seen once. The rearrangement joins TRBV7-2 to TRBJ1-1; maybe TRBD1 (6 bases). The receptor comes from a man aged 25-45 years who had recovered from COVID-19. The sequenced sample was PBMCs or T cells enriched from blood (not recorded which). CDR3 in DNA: TGTGCCAGCAGTATGTCACAGGGTTTGTCGTCTGAAGCTTTCTTT. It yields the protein CASSMSQGLSSEAFF.